The 10 T cell receptor beta chains below come from one sample, sequenced in a study of identical twins. TCRdb re-called the 5' RACE reads through MiXCR, storing one row per CDR3 protein. The table has about 700,000 distinct CDR3 sequences, approximately 6% seen once. Material for sequencing was naive T cells sorted from blood. The origin of the receptors is a man aged 18 to 30 in good health.

This clonotype has a count of ten or more. The rearrangement joins TRBV7-9 to TRBJ2-1; 12 bases line up with TRBD2. Germline V gives CDR1 SEHNR, CDR2 FQNEAQ (reference sequence). There are 14 residues in the CDR3. Trimming at V came to 5 bases and at J to 8 bases, leaving 4 bases not matched to a gene. The CDR3 DNA reads as TGTGCCAGCAGCGAGACTAGCGGGAGCCATGAGCAGTTCTTC. It codes for CASSETSGSHEQFF.

In this sample, this clonotype turned up many times. At one boundary the junction diverges from the germline segment, which might be a read error. The chain combines TRBV12-3 or TRBV12-4 with TRBJ2-2; possibly TRBD1 for D (6 bases). CDR3 length equals 13 residues. The DNA of the CDR3 is TGTGCCAGCAGCTTAGCAGGGGCCGGGGAGCTGTTTTTT. This translates into CASSLAGAGELFF.

A few counts support this clonotype. J is TRBJ2-1 and V is TRBV4-1, with 8 bases fitting TRBD2. This CDR3 comprises 14 residues. J lost 6 bases, V lost 0 bases, and 1 base had no gene match. Per the germline V gene, CDR1 is MGHRA and CDR2 is YSYEKL. The CDR3: CASSQDGLANEQFF. In nucleotides, the CDR3 is TGCGCCAGCAGCCAAGATGGACTAGCCAATGAGCAGTTCTTC.

The rearrangement uses TRBV5-1 and TRBJ2-1, with TRBD2 identical over 7 bases. V was pared by 3 bases and J by 0 bases, with 12 bases of the junction left unmatched. The CDR3 has 18 amino acids. Per the germline V gene, CDR1 is SGHRS and CDR2 is YFSETQ. The chain's CDR3 is CASSSIGPAGPSYNEQFF. In nucleotides, the CDR3 is TGCGCCAGCAGCTCAATAGGACCAGCGGGACCCTCCTACAATGAGCAGTTCTTC.

This clonotype was detected many times. This chain links TRBV29-1 with TRBJ1-5; D gene uncertain. This CDR3 has 14 residues. Germline V gene data show CDR1 as SQVTM and CDR2 as ANQGSEA. Deletions cut 7 bases from V and 2 bases from J, with 15 bases between. CDR3 nucleotides: TGCAGCGCTTCTGCAGTTGGTGGCAATCAGCCCCAGCATTTT. This gives the protein CSASAVGGNQPQHF.

This clonotype has only a few counts. The chain has TRBV5-5 and TRBJ2-5; 9 nucleotides match TRBD2. Germline loops: CDR1 SGHKS, CDR2 YYEKEE (reference sequence). V shed 3 bases and J 5 bases; nucleotides not matched to a gene: 17. The CDR3 runs to 18 residues. In DNA form, the CDR3 reads TGTGCCAGCAGCTCGTGGGGGGCTGGTAGCGGGAGATCGGAGACCCAGTACTTC. As protein: CASSSWGAGSGRSETQYF.

This clonotype was counted ten times or more. The DNA for the CDR3 is TGTGCCAGCAGCCCTATTACAGGGGCAGATACGCAGTATTTT. Protein: CASSPITGADTQYF. The chain combines TRBV11-2 with TRBJ2-3, with 7 bases matching TRBD1. Germline CDR1 and CDR2: SGHAT and FQNNGV. The CDR3 has 14 amino acids. The junction had 6 bases not matched to a gene; V was cut back by 5 bases and J by 4 bases.

This clonotype was recorded many times. V is TRBV5-6 and J is TRBJ2-1; D might be TRBD1 (6 bases). Per the germline V gene, CDR1 is SGHDT and CDR2 is YYEEEE. The CDR3 is 16 amino acids. Trimming shortened V by 0 bases and J by 4 bases, and 14 bases separated the two germline ends. CDR3 region: CASSLVSWGPYNEQFF. DNA for the CDR3: TGTGCCAGCAGCTTGGTATCCTGGGGGCCTTACAATGAGCAGTTCTTC.

Ten or more counts support this clonotype. The chain employs TRBV20-1 and TRBJ2-7, with D possibly being TRBD2 (6 bases). This CDR3 is 15 amino acids long. The V and J ends lost 3 bases and 6 bases respectively, with 21 bases between them. Germline CDR1 reads DFQATT; CDR2 reads SNEGSKA (reference sequence). CDR3 nucleotides: TGCAGTGCTAGCCCGCCGACTAGTTCTAGGATCGAGCAGTACTTC. Residues: CSASPPTSSRIEQYF.

In this sample, this clonotype turned up many times. The gene calls are TRBV20-1 and TRBJ1-5; TRBD1 aligns across 7 bases. The V gene's germline CDR1 is DFQATT and CDR2 SNEGSKA (reference sequence). V was pared by 2 bases and J by 5 bases, with 6 bases of the junction left unmatched. The CDR3 extends over 14 amino acids. CDR3 DNA sequence: TGCAGTGCTAGAACCGGGACAGACGATCAGCCCCAGCATTTT. Its translation is CSARTGTDDQPQHF.